These 5 T cell receptor beta chains share one sample of origin, sequenced in a study of shared T cell receptors in the human thymus. Repertoires were generated with immunoSEQ multiplex PCR, while TCRdb's copy carries only in-frame clones and drops some. Among hundreds of thousands of clones, 88% were seen once, and the ten largest hold 0.0085% to 0.012%. The sample was also reused in another study, on human thymus T cells.

Sequencing used thymocytes. Receptors were obtained from a boy under two years old with a congenital heart defect.

This chain joins TRBV30 and TRBJ2-5; TRBD1 matches 12 bases. Germline V CDR1 and CDR2: GTSNPN, SVGIG (reference sequence). V lost 5 bases and J lost 5; bases outside the gene matches: 3. CDR3 length: 13 amino acids. The CDR3 here is CAWGTGGMETQYF. The CDR3 DNA is TGTGCCTGGGGGACAGGGGGCATGGAGACCCAGTACTTC.

The chain employs TRBV10-2 and TRBJ2-4, with D perhaps matching TRBD1 (5 bases). Trimming left V 6 bases short and J 1 base short, with 13 bases between. The CDR3 sequence is 15 residues long. Germline values: CDR1 WSHSY, CDR2 SAAADI. In DNA, the CDR3 is TGCGCCAGCAGCGAAGGGAAGGGGGCCAAAAACATTCAGTACTTC. Amino acid sequence: CASSEGKGAKNIQYF.

This clone came up once. The chain combines TRBV7-2 with TRBJ2-5; a possible D gene is TRBD1 (7 bases). V lost 3 bases to trimming and J lost 4 bases, with 15 bases between them. CDR3 size: 15 residues. Germline assignment: CDR1 SGHTA and CDR2 FQGNSA. CDR3 nucleotides: TGTGCCAGCAGCTTGAGGAGGGGGCGAGGAGAGACCCAGTACTTC. Translation: CASSLRRGRGETQYF.

The rearrangement joins TRBV4-2 to TRBJ2-1; D is uncertain. Germline V gives CDR1 LGHNA, CDR2 YNFKEQ. The CDR3 runs 16 residues. V was pared by 1 base and J by 0 bases, with 10 bases between. CDR3: CASSQAPASSYNEQFF. Here the CDR3 DNA reads TGTGCCAGCAGCCAAGCCCCAGCGAGCTCCTACAATGAGCAGTTCTTC.

The V gene is TRBV27, the J gene TRBJ2-7; 9 bases are shared with TRBD2. The J segment lost 2 bases and the V segment lost 5 bases, leaving 7 bases of the junction unmatched. Germline CDR1 is MNHEY and CDR2 is SMNVEV (reference sequence). The CDR3 contains 15 residues. The CDR3 sequence is CASSPGLAGTYEQYF. The DNA of the CDR3 is TGTGCCAGCAGTCCCGGTCTAGCGGGAACCTACGAGCAGTACTTC.